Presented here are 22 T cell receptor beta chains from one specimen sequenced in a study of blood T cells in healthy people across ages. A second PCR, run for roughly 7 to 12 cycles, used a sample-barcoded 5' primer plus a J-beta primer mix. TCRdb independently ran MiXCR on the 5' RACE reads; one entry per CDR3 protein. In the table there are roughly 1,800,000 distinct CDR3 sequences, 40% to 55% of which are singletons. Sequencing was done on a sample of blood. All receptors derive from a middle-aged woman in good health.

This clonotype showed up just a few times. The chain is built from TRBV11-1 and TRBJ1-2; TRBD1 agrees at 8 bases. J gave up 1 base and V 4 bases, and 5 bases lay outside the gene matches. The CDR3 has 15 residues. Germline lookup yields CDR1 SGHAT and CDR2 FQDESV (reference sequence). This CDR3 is CASSSRTGSNYGYTF. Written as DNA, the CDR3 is TGTGCCAGCAGCTCCAGGACAGGGAGTAACTATGGCTACACCTTC.

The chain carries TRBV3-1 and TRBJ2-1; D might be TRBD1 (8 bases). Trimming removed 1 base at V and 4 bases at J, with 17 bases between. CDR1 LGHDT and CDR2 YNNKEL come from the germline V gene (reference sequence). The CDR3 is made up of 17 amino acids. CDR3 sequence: CASSQVLTGGGYNEQFF. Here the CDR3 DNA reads TGTGCCAGCAGCCAAGTTCTAACAGGGGGGGGATACAATGAGCAGTTCTTC.

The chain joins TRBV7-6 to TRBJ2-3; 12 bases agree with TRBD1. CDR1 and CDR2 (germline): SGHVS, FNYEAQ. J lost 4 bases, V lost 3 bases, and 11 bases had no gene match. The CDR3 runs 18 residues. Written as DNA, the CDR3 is TGTGCCAGCAGCTTCCCTGAATCGGGGGACAGGGGGCCAGATACGCAGTATTTT. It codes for CASSFPESGDRGPDTQYF.

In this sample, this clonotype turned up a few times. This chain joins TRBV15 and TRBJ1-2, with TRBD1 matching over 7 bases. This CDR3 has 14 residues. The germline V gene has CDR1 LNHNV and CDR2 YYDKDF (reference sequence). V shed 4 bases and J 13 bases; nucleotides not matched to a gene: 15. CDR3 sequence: CATSITLGGGGITF. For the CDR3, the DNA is TGTGCCACCAGCATCACGCTGGGGGGAGGGGGCATCACCTTC.

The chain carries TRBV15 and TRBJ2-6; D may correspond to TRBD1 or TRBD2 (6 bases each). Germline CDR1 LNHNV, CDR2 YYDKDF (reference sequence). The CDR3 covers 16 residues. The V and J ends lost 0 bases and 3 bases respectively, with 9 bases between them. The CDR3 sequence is CATSRDRGVGANVLTF. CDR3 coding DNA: TGTGCCACCAGCAGAGATAGGGGGGTTGGGGCCAACGTCCTGACTTTC.

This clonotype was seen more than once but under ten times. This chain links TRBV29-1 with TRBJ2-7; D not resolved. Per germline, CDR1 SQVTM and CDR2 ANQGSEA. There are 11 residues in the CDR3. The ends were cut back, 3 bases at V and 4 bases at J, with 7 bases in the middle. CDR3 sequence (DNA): TGCAGCGTTGAGGCAGAGTACGAGCAGTACTTC. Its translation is CSVEAEYEQYF.

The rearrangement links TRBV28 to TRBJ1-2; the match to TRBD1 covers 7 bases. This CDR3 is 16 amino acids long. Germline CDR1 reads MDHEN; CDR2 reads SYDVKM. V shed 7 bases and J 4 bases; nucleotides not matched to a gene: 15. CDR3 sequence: CASINSDRDPFYGYTF. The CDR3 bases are TGTGCCAGCATTAACTCCGACAGGGATCCATTCTATGGCTACACCTTC.

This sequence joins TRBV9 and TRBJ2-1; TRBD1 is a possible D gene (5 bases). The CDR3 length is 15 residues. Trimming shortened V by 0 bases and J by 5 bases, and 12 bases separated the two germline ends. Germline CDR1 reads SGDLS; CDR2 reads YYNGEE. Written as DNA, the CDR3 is TGTGCCAGCAGCGTAGCCTCAGGGTTCCACAATGAGCAGTTCTTC. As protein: CASSVASGFHNEQFF.

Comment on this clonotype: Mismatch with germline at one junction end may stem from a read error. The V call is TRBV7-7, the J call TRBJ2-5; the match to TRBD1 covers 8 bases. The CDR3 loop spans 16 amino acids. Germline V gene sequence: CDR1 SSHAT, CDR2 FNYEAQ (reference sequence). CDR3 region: CASSLAAGTGWETQYF. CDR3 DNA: TGTGCTAGCAGCTTAGCGGCTGGGACAGGTTGGGAGACCCAGTACTTC.

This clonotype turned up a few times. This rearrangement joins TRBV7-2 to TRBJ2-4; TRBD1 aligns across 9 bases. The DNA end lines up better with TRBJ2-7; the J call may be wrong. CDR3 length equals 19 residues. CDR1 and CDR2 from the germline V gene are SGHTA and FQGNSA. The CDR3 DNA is TGTGCCAGCAGCTTAGAGCGCCCGGGACAGGGCCAAGGGATGAACGAGCAGTACTTC. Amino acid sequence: CASSLERPGQGQGMNEQYF.

The CDR3 sequence: CASSTTLAGGLNEQFF. The CDR3 DNA reads as TGTGCCAGCAGCACCACTTTAGCGGGGGGTCTAAATGAGCAGTTCTTC. The V and J genes are TRBV14 and TRBJ2-1; 10 positions match TRBD2. CDR1 and CDR2 (germline): SGHDN, FVKESK. The V gene end was trimmed by 5 bases and the J gene end by 7 bases; junction bases not matched to a gene: 11. There are 16 residues in the CDR3.

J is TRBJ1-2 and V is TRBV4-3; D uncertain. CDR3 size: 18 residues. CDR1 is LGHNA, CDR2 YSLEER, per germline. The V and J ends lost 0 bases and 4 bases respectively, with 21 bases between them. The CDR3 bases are TGCGCCAGCAGCCAAGAGGCGTTGGGCTTCCAAAGCGGCTATGGCTACACCTTC. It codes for CASSQEALGFQSGYGYTF.

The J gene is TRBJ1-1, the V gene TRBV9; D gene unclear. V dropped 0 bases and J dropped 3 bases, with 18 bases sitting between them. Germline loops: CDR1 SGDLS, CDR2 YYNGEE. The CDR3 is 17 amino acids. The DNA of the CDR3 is TGTGCCAGCAGCGTAGGGTCAAGGGAGGCGTGGGACACTGAAGCTTTCTTT. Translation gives CASSVGSREAWDTEAFF.

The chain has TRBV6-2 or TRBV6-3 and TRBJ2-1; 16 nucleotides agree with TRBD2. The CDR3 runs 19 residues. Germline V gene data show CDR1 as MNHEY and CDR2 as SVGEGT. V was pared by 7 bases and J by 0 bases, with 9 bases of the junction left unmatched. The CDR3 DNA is TGTGCCAGCATTCCGGGACTAGCGGGGGGGAAAAGCTCCTACAATGAGCAGTTCTTC. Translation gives CASIPGLAGGKSSYNEQFF.

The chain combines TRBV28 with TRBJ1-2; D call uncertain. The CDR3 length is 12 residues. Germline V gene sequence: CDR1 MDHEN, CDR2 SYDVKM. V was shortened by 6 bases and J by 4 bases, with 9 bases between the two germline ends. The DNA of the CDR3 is TGTGCCAGCAGAGCGGCCCTCTATGGCTACACCTTC. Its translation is CASRAALYGYTF.

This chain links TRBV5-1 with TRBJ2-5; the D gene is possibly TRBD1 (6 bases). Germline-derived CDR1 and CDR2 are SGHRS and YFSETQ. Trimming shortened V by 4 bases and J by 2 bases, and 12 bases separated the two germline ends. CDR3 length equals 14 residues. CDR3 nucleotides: TGCGCCAGCAGCCACAACAGGGATCAAGAGACCCAGTACTTC. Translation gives CASSHNRDQETQYF.

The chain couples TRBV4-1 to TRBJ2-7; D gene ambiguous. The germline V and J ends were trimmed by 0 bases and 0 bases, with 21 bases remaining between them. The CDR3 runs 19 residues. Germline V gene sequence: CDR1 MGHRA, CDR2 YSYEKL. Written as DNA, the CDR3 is TGCGCCAGCAGCCAAGATACATCCTCGGGCAGGTCCTACTCCTACGAGCAGTACTTC. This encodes CASSQDTSSGRSYSYEQYF.

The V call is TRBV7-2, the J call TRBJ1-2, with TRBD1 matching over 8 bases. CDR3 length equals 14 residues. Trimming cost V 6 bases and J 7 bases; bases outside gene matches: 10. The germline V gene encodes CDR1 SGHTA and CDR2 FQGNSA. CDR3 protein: CASRPSGTGFGYTF. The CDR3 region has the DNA TGTGCCAGCAGACCCTCCGGGACAGGTTTTGGCTACACCTTC.

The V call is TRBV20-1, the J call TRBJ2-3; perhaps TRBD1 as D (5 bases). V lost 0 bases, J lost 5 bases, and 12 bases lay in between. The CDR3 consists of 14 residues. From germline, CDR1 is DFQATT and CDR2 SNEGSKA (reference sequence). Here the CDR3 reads CSAREGAGIDTQYF. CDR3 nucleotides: TGCAGTGCTAGAGAAGGGGCAGGCATAGATACGCAGTATTTT.

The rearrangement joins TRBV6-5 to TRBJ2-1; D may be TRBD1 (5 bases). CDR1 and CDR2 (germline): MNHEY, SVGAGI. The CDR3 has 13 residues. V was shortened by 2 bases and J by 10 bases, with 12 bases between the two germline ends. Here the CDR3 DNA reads TGTGCCAGCAGTTACGGGGCCTCCGGCGAGCAGTTCTTC. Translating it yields CASSYGASGEQFF.

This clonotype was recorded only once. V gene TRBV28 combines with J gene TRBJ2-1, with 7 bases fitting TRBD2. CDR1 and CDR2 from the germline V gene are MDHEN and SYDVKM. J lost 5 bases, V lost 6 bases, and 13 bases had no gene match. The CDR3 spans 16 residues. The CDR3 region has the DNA TGTGCCAGCAGGAAGGGACTAAAGAAGAATAACAATGAGCAGTTCTTC. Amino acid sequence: CASRKGLKKNNNEQFF.

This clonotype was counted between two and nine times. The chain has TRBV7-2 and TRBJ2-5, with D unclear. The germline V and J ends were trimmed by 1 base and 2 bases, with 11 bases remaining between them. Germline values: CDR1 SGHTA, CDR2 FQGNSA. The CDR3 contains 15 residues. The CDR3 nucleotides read TGTGCCAGCAGCTTAGTCTGGCAGAGACAAGAGACCCAGTACTTC. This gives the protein CASSLVWQRQETQYF.